The 2 T cell receptor beta chains in this list originate from one sample, sequenced in a study of T cell clones after liver transplantation (dated by TCRdb to the late 2010s). The library was prepared using the immunoSEQ multiplex PCR assay. Drawn from immuneACCESS, this table holds only the in-frame rearrangements with V and J called that TCRdb kept. Clones are partly lost; checked studies trace under half to an unresolved V gene and leave the rest unexplained. The sample includes about 51,000 clones, with 70% to 75% observed a single time. The ten top clones hold more than 9% of the sample. Sample: CD4+ T cells from blood, taken approximately 54 months after liver transplant. Receptors originate from a human patient who received a liver transplant. In patients who had a transplant, some T cells may come from the graft donor.

The rearrangement uses TRBV7-3 and TRBJ2-2; no firm D call. V was shortened by 2 bases and J by 1 base, with 8 bases between the two germline ends. Germline loops: CDR1 SGHTA, CDR2 FQGTGA. The length of the CDR3 is 15 residues. The CDR3 protein is CASSLLTVNTGELFF. The CDR3 DNA is TGTGCCAGCAGCTTATTGACGGTGAACACCGGGGAGCTGTTTTTT. The full variable domain, rest sourced from reference TRBV7-3 and TRBJ2-2, is GAGVSQTPSNKVTEKGKYVELRCDPISGHTALYWYRQSLGQGPEFLIYFQGTGAADDSGLPNDRFFAVRPEGSVSTLKIQRTERGDSAVYLCASSLLTVNTGELFFGEGSRLTVL.

In the case of this clone: At one of its ends the junction is not consistent with the germline gene, which may arise from a read error. The chain has TRBV5-1 and TRBJ2-7; weak D call: TRBD1 (6 bases). The CDR3 has 14 amino acids. The germline V gene encodes CDR1 SGHRS and CDR2 YFSETQ. CDR3 amino acids: CASGQRGPHYEGGF. As DNA, the CDR3 is TGCGCCAGCGGCCAAAGGGGACCACACTACGAAGGGGGTTTC.